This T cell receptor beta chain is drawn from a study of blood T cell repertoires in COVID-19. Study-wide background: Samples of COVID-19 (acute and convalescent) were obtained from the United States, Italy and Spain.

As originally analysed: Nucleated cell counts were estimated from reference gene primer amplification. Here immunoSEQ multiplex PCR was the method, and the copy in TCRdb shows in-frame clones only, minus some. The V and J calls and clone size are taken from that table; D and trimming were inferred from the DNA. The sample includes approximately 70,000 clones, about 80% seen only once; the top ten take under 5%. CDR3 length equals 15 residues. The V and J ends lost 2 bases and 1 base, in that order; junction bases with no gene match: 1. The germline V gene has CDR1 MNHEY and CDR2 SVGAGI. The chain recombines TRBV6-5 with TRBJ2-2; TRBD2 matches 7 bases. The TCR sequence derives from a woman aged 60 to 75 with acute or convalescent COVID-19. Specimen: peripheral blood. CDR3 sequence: CASSYASGNTGELFF. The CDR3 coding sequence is TGTGCCAGCAGTTACGCTAGCGGGAACACCGGGGAGCTGTTTTTT.